This T cell receptor (beta chain) was sequenced for a study of cytomegalovirus exposure and HLA in healthy donors. Background on the study: One earlier analysis, a look at about 179 million T cells, found some 100 million unique TCR beta sequences.

PCR amplification relied on 60 Vbeta primers (plus 13 Jbeta primers). Measured with immunoSEQ multiplex PCR; TCRdb has only the in-frame clones, and not every one. The table has roughly 140,000 clones, just under 80% seen once. V lost 2 bases to trimming and J lost 6 bases; unmatched junction nucleotides: 7. The germline CDR1 and CDR2 sequences are SEHNR and FQNEAQ (reference sequence). CDR3 length equals 16 residues. V gene TRBV7-9 combines with J gene TRBJ2-1; TRBD1 matches at 10 bases. This clonotype was sampled from a man aged 30 to 39 in good health and CMV-seronegative. Sequenced sample: PBMCs. The CDR3 protein is CASSLLTGTGVNEQFF. In DNA, the CDR3 is TGTGCCAGCAGCTTACTAACTGGGACAGGGGTCAATGAGCAGTTCTTC.